Below are 31 T cell receptor beta chains sequenced from a single sample in a study of early T cells in non-severe SARS-CoV-2 infection. TCRdb analysed the 5' RACE reads with MiXCR anew, one entry per CDR3 protein. The sample lists 69,000 or so distinct CDR3 sequences; roughly a tenth were seen once. Sample: whole blood. These receptor sequences come from an adult who was a healthcare worker with PCR-confirmed SARS-CoV-2 infection or an uninfected control (not recorded which).

This chain uses TRBV6-5 with TRBJ2-7, with a possible D match to TRBD1 (7 bases). The CDR3 is 15 amino acids. Deletions cut 8 bases from V and 6 bases from J, with 23 bases between. Germline loops: CDR1 MNHEY, CDR2 SVGAGI. DNA of the CDR3: TGTGCCAGCGCAAAGTTCAGGGGGGCCAGTTGCGAGCAGTACTTC. Residues: CASAKFRGASCEQYF.

The rearrangement joins TRBV12-2 to TRBJ1-2. TRBV12-2 is marked as a pseudogene. The CDR3 consists of 18 residues. The CDR3 DNA sequence: TGTGCAAGTCGCTTAGAGTGGATAAGGATAAAACCCAACTTTGGCTACACCTTC. It translates to CASRLEWIRIKPNFGYTF.

This clonotype appeared a few times. This chain links TRBV18 with TRBJ2-5; TRBD2 matches at 9 bases. CDR1 is KGHSH and CDR2 is LQKENI in the germline V gene. The CDR3 is 14 residues long. J gave up 4 bases and V 2 bases, and 2 bases lay outside the gene matches. The CDR3 here is CASSPKREVETQYF. DNA of the CDR3: TGTGCCAGCTCACCAAAGCGGGAGGTAGAGACCCAGTACTTC.

This clonotype has ten or more counts. The chain carries TRBV27 and TRBJ1-1, with a possible D match to TRBD1 (6 bases). This CDR3 comprises 14 residues. V gave up 7 bases and J gave up 5 bases, with 17 bases separating them. Germline V CDR1 and CDR2: MNHEY, SMNVEV (reference sequence). The CDR3 nucleotides are TGTGCCAGCACGGAACGGGGGCGATATACTGAAGCTTTCTTT. Translated, it gives CASTERGRYTEAFF.

Turning to this clonotype: An end of the junction differs from the germline gene, which may be a read error. CDR3 coding DNA: TGTGCCATCAGCCAGGGGGGCACTGAAGTTTTCTTT. Translated: CAISQGGTEVFF. The V gene is TRBV10-3, the J gene TRBJ1-1; 7 bases map to TRBD1. The germline CDR1 and CDR2 sequences are ENHRY and SYGVKD. This CDR3 is 12 amino acids long.

This clonotype was detected many times. The rearrangement joins TRBV10-2 to TRBJ2-4; D unresolved. V shed 3 bases and J shed 9 bases, with 12 bases lying between them. The CDR3 loop spans 13 amino acids. The germline V gene encodes CDR1 WSHSY and CDR2 SAAADI. The CDR3 DNA sequence: TGCGCCAGCAGTGAACGGACCCCAGGCATTCAGTACTTC. It yields the protein CASSERTPGIQYF.

The rearrangement links TRBV3-1 to TRBJ2-2; no firm D call. The CDR3 loop spans 15 amino acids. Germline V gives CDR1 LGHDT, CDR2 YNNKEL (reference sequence). V lost 0 bases to trimming and J lost 3 bases, with 8 bases between them. DNA of the CDR3: TGTGCCAGCAGCCAAGATCGAGCAGACACCGGGGAGCTGTTTTTT. Its protein product is CASSQDRADTGELFF.

This clonotype was recorded many times. The chain couples TRBV5-1 to TRBJ1-1, with a tentative D call TRBD1 (6 bases). Trimming removed 2 bases at V and 1 base at J, with 12 bases between. Germline CDR1 SGHRS, CDR2 YFSETQ. The CDR3 contains 15 residues. As DNA, the CDR3 is TGCGCCAGCAGCTTTTCCGGCAGGGGGAACACTGAAGCTTTCTTT. It codes for CASSFSGRGNTEAFF.

This sequence joins TRBV20-1 and TRBJ2-7; either TRBD1 or TRBD2 may supply D (5 bases each). The CDR3 sequence is 15 residues long. Per the germline V gene, CDR1 is DFQATT and CDR2 is SNEGSKA (reference sequence). The V end was cut by 1 base, the J end by 0 bases, with 13 bases between. The chain's CDR3 is CSARVWDLSSYEQYF. Here the CDR3 DNA reads TGCAGTGCTAGAGTATGGGACCTTAGCTCCTACGAGCAGTACTTC.

This clonotype showed up just a few times. CDR3 region: CASNKIYGYTF. CDR3 DNA: TGTGCCAGCAATAAGATCTATGGCTACACCTTC. The V and J genes are TRBV6-1 and TRBJ1-2; D is uncertain. Deletions cut 7 bases from V and 4 bases from J, with 7 bases between. Germline V CDR1 and CDR2: MNHNS, SASEGT. This CDR3 contains 11 residues.

This clonotype was observed many times. The V and J genes are TRBV29-1 and TRBJ2-1, with 8 bases matching TRBD1. V gave up 6 bases and J gave up 5 bases; unmatched junction bases: 6. CDR1 and CDR2 (germline): SQVTM, ANQGSEA. The CDR3 is made up of 13 amino acids. The CDR3 sequence: CSVPDRANNEQFF. Written as DNA, the CDR3 is TGCAGCGTCCCGGACAGGGCCAACAATGAGCAGTTCTTC.

The gene calls are TRBV4-3 and TRBJ2-1; tentatively, D is TRBD1 (6 bases). This CDR3 is built from 15 residues. Deletions cut 3 bases from V and 2 bases from J, with 11 bases between. Germline V gene lookup returns CDR1 LGHNA and CDR2 YSLEER. The CDR3: CASSQLRGTYNEQFF. CDR3 in DNA: TGCGCCAGCAGCCAGTTAAGGGGGACCTACAATGAGCAGTTCTTC.

This clonotype was counted a few times. The chain uses TRBV27 and TRBJ2-2, with a tentative D call TRBD1 (5 bases). This CDR3 region has 15 residues. The V end was cut by 3 bases, the J end by 5 bases, with 13 bases between. Germline assignment: CDR1 MNHEY and CDR2 SMNVEV (reference sequence). The CDR3 DNA reads as TGTGCCAGCAGTTTCGAAAGGGGTTGGACCGGGGAGCTGTTTTTT. Translation gives CASSFERGWTGELFF.

This clonotype was counted at least ten times. The chain joins TRBV7-3 to TRBJ2-3, with 10 bases aligning to TRBD2. This CDR3 contains 14 residues. Germline V gene lookup returns CDR1 SGHTA and CDR2 FQGTGA. Germline trimming cut 4 bases from V and 5 bases from J; bases unmatched to any gene: 3. The CDR3 DNA is TGTGCCAGCAGCTCGGGACTAGCGAGAGATACGCAGTATTTT. This sequence encodes CASSSGLARDTQYF.

The V gene is TRBV9, the J gene TRBJ1-1; tentative D call: TRBD1 (5 bases). CDR1 and CDR2 (germline): SGDLS, YYNGEE. Trimming removed 2 bases from V and 5 bases from J, with 16 bases in between. The CDR3 is made up of 15 amino acids. CDR3 residues: CASSVAGTPGTEAFF. CDR3 DNA sequence: TGTGCCAGCAGCGTCGCCGGGACCCCTGGGACTGAAGCTTTCTTT. The entire variable domain, with the rest obtained from reference TRBV9 and TRBJ1-1, is as follows: DSGVTQTPKHLITATGQRVTLRCSPRSGDLSVYWYQQSLDQGLQFLIQYYNGEERAKGNILERFSAQQFPDLHSELNLSSLELGDSALYFCASSVAGTPGTEAFFGQGTRLTVV.

The sample holds a few counts of this clonotype. The chain couples TRBV20-1 to TRBJ2-1; 11 nucleotides line up with TRBD2. With V trimmed by 5 bases and J by 11 bases, 14 bases remained unmatched. This CDR3 is built from 15 residues. CDR1 is DFQATT and CDR2 is SNEGSKA in the germline V gene (reference sequence). The CDR3 DNA sequence: TGCAGTGCTTTTAGGGCTAGCGGGAGGCTATTTAAGCAGTTCTTC. Its protein is CSAFRASGRLFKQFF.

V and J are TRBV5-1 and TRBJ2-5; D might be TRBD2 (5 bases). Trimming took off 5 bases at V and 1 base at J, with 9 bases between the two ends. The length of the CDR3 is 13 residues. Germline V gene sequence: CDR1 SGHRS, CDR2 YFSETQ. The CDR3 DNA reads TGCGCCAGCAGTCCCAGCGGCCAAGAGACCCAGTACTTC. This translates into CASSPSGQETQYF. The whole variable domain, remainder taken from reference TRBV5-1 and TRBJ2-5, is KAGVTQTPRYLIKTRGQQVTLSCSPISGHRSVSWYQQTPGQGLQFLFEYFSETQRNKGNFPGRFSGRQFSNSRSEMNVSTLELGDSALYLCASSPSGQETQYFGPGTRLLVL.

This clonotype was found a few times. The V call is TRBV7-2, the J call TRBJ1-2, with TRBD1 identical over 8 bases. With 5 bases clipped from V and 0 bases from J, the junction kept 5 bases outside the gene matches. The CDR3 loop spans 15 amino acids. CDR1 is SGHTA, CDR2 FQGNSA, per germline. CDR3 DNA: TGTGCCAGCAGCCCCCCGACAGGGGCTAACTATGGCTACACCTTC. It codes for CASSPPTGANYGYTF.

This clonotype was recorded a few times. CDR3 loop: CASSREDSYGYTF. CDR3 in DNA: TGTGCCAGCAGCCGGGAGGATAGCTATGGCTACACCTTC. The chain is built from TRBV12-3 or TRBV12-4 and TRBJ1-2, with unresolved D. V was cut by 6 bases and J by 4 bases, with 12 bases left in between. The CDR3 length is 13 residues.

The chain employs TRBV27 and TRBJ2-7; D is ambiguous. The V gene lost 7 bases and the J gene lost 4 bases, with 17 bases spanning the gap. The CDR3 sequence is 14 residues long. Germline CDR1 is MNHEY and CDR2 is SMNVEV (reference sequence). The DNA for the CDR3 is TGTGCCAGCAACCCCGAGGTATTGGGGTACGAGCAGTACTTC. It codes for CASNPEVLGYEQYF.

This clonotype was observed a handful of times. The chain links TRBV15 to TRBJ2-5; D call uncertain. The germline V gene has CDR1 LNHNV and CDR2 YYDKDF (reference sequence). The V and J ends lost 0 bases and 5 bases respectively, with 7 bases between them. The CDR3 contains 13 residues. Here the CDR3 reads CATSRDWRETQYF. The CDR3 DNA follows: TGTGCCACCAGCAGAGACTGGCGGGAGACCCAGTACTTC.

This clonotype was detected ten times or more. The J gene is TRBJ2-1, the V gene TRBV11-2; D uncertain. Trimming removed 1 base from V and 0 bases from J, with 13 bases in between. This CDR3 contains 17 residues. Per the germline V gene, CDR1 is SGHAT and CDR2 is FQNNGV. The CDR3 protein is CASSLVPDLSSYNEQFF. The DNA for the CDR3 is TGTGCCAGCAGCTTAGTACCGGACCTAAGCTCCTACAATGAGCAGTTCTTC. The full variable domain, rest sourced from reference TRBV11-2 and TRBJ2-1, is EAGVAQSPRYKIIEKRQSVAFWCNPISGHATLYWYQQILGQGPKLLIQFQNNGVVDDSQLPKDRFSAERLKGVDSTLKIQPAKLEDSAVYLCASSLVPDLSSYNEQFFGPGTRLTVL.

This clonotype was counted between two and nine times. This chain uses TRBV29-1 with TRBJ1-1; D is undetermined. CDR3 length: 13 residues. Trimming removed 6 bases at V and 0 bases at J, with 11 bases between. Germline V gene sequence: CDR1 SQVTM, CDR2 ANQGSEA. CDR3 region: CSVTTAMNTEAFF. CDR3 DNA sequence: TGCAGCGTCACAACAGCGATGAACACTGAAGCTTTCTTT.

This clonotype was seen a few times. The chain couples TRBV18 to TRBJ2-7, with 8 bases identical to TRBD2. Germline trimming cut 2 bases from V and 6 bases from J; bases unmatched to any gene: 3. The V gene's germline CDR1 is KGHSH and CDR2 LQKENI. The CDR3 runs 13 residues. The DNA of the CDR3 is TGTGCCAGCTCACCAGAAGCGGGAGCCGAGCAGTACTTC. Translated: CASSPEAGAEQYF.

A few counts support this clonotype. V is TRBV29-1 and J is TRBJ1-1, with TRBD1 matching over 9 bases. Germline trimming cut 6 bases from V and 0 bases from J; bases unmatched to any gene: 5. Germline CDR1 and CDR2: SQVTM and ANQGSEA. CDR3 size: 14 residues. CDR3 sequence (DNA): TGCAGCGTCGCCCGACAGGGGGTGAACACTGAAGCTTTCTTT. Its protein is CSVARQGVNTEAFF.

This clonotype was seen ten or more times. The chain recombines TRBV7-2 with TRBJ2-3, with 9 bases identical to TRBD1. The V gene's germline CDR1 is SGHTA and CDR2 FQGNSA. The trim removed 5 bases at V and 5 bases at J, leaving 11 bases unmatched. The CDR3 runs 16 residues. CDR3 sequence (DNA): TGTGCCAGCAGCGGACGGACAGGGGCCCCGGGAGATACGCAGTATTTT. Amino acids: CASSGRTGAPGDTQYF.

In this sample, this clonotype turned up a few times. The V gene is TRBV20-1, the J gene TRBJ2-1; 7 bases fit TRBD1. Germline V gene data show CDR1 as DFQATT and CDR2 as SNEGSKA (reference sequence). Trimming removed 5 bases from V and 2 bases from J; junction bases left unmatched: 3. There are 13 residues in the CDR3. The CDR3 coding sequence is TGCAGTGCTGCGGACAGGACCTACAATGAGCAGTTCTTC. As protein: CSAADRTYNEQFF.

This clonotype was counted ten times or more. The gene calls are TRBV19 and TRBJ2-1; 7 nucleotides match TRBD2. J gave up 2 bases and V 1 base, and 5 bases lay outside the gene matches. CDR1 and CDR2 (germline): LNHDA, SQIVND (reference sequence). CDR3 length equals 16 residues. As DNA, the CDR3 is TGTGCCAGTAGTATAGGGATAGCGGGTGCCTACAATGAGCAGTTCTTC. It specifies CASSIGIAGAYNEQFF.

This clonotype occurred many times. This chain uses TRBV11-1 with TRBJ2-1; TRBD1 is a possible D gene (6 bases). This CDR3 region has 15 residues. V lost 1 base and J lost 5, with 12 bases in between. Per germline, CDR1 SGHAT and CDR2 FQDESV (reference sequence). The CDR3 coding sequence is TGTGCCAGCAGCTTAGAAGGACAGTGGGACAATGAGCAGTTCTTC. It specifies CASSLEGQWDNEQFF.

This clonotype was detected a few times. The rearrangement joins TRBV12-3 or TRBV12-4 to TRBJ2-7, with D tentatively TRBD2 (6 bases). V was shortened by 5 bases and J by 0 bases, with 11 bases between the two germline ends. CDR3 length: 14 residues. CDR3 DNA: TGTGCCAGCAGTCCCCCCGGGAGCTCCTACGAGCAGTACTTC. Translated: CASSPPGSSYEQYF.

The chain is built from TRBV2 and TRBJ2-2, with D possibly TRBD2 on 5 matching bases. Looked up from germline, CDR1 is SNHLY and CDR2 is FYNNEI. Trimming shortened V by 7 bases and J by 8 bases, and 8 bases separated the two germline ends. There are 11 residues in the CDR3. CDR3 loop: CASNRGGELFF. CDR3 coding DNA: TGTGCCAGCAACCGGGGAGGGGAGCTGTTTTTT.